The source of this T cell receptor beta chain is a study of T cell repertoires in cytomegalovirus infection (dated by TCRdb to about 2019). Context from the whole study: Recently identified HLA-C-restricted CMV epitopes, whose presentation resists viral immunomodulation, were targeted by peptide stimulations together with well-studied HLA-B-restricted epitopes. Because public TCR beta signatures pointed to carriage of CMV infection together with the matching HLA type, the HLA type of each donor mattered for the analysis.

The treatment or condition label here, explained by the study, means: in vitro stimulation with specific CMV peptide epitopes to enrich CMV-specific T cells. This clonotype turned up a few times. Its recognized antigen is unknown. No base quality values were provided; no much bigger clone lies one nucleotide off. Measured from the cysteine to the phenylalanine, the CDR3 is 15 residues long. Solely the CDR3 DNA is kept, with 45 bases framed from the first base. V loses 11 bases, J loses 0 bases, and the germline ends lie 17 bases apart. The germline V gene specifies MDHEN as CDR1 and SYDVKM as CDR2. Results and caveats for the whole study, not just this receptor: Carriers of CMV infection plus the relevant HLA type were discriminated by the cumulative frequency of public TCR beta family members in the study cohort and in an independent roughly 400-donor cohort. The ex vivo response was dominated by HLA-C-restricted CMV-specific TCR beta clonotypes, which also provided the single most frequent clonotype in two of eight donors.

Sequenced on an Illumina HiSeq 1500. The public reads were quality trimmed at Q25 with fastp and then assembled into clones with MiXCR by TCRdb, keeping productive beta chains. For every CDR3 protein sequence, its rows merge into one entry that carries the most common genes and DNA. The table for this sample lists about 830,000 distinct CDR3 sequences; about 31% of them were counted only once. Over 10% of the sample belongs to the ten largest clones. The sample consisted of cultured CD8+ T cells from PBMCs, taken from culture after CMV antigen stimulation. The sequence was collected from a human donor in good health (CMV status not recorded). Some clones in this sample may be carry-over from other donors' samples. The chain is made from TRBV28 and TRBJ2-4, with TRBD2 tentatively as D gene (7 bases match). Here is the DNA: TGTGCCGTACAGGGAGGGCTCCTAGCCAAAAACATTCAGTACTTC. This translates into CAVQGGLLAKNIQYF. Reference TRBV28 and TRBJ2-4 genes cover what lies past the CDR3, so the full variable domain is DVKVTQSSRYLVKRTGEKVFLECVQDMDHENMFWYRQDPGLGLRLIYFSYDVKMKEKGDIPEGYSVSREKKERFSLILESASTNQTSMYLCAVQGGLLAKNIQYFGAGTRLSVL.